This T cell receptor (beta chain) was identified during a study of shared clonotypes between healthy human individuals. For the study at large: Serving as donors were a couple of women and three men, whose ages spanned 18 to 49. The plates for each donor numbered three CD4 naive, three CD4 memory, two CD8 naive and one CD8 memory.

The CDR3 spans 14 residues. Germline V gene sequence: CDR1 LNHDA, CDR2 SQIVND (reference sequence). V shed 6 bases, J shed 1 base, and the junction held 4 bases outside the gene matches. Profiled with immunoSEQ multiplex PCR; TCRdb holds only in-frame clones, not every one. The data show 2 million to 2.5 million clones, more than 85% seen once. Researchers partitioned CD4+ cells into CD45RA+ naive and CD45RA-negative memory subsets. Sequenced material: naive CD4+ T cells from PBMCs. Subset defined: CD45RA+ positively selected. The clonotype originates from a man aged 18 to 30 in good health. Some clones in this sample may be carry-over from other donors' samples. V and J are TRBV19 and TRBJ2-7; 9 nucleotides align to TRBD2. The CDR3 reads CASSGTSRSYEQYF. The CDR3 nucleotides read TGTGCCAGTAGCGGGACTAGCAGATCCTACGAGCAGTACTTC. The variable domain in full, with the rest retrieved from reference TRBV19 and TRBJ2-7, is DGGITQSPKYLFRKEGQNVTLSCEQNLNHDAMYWYRQDPGQGLRLIYYSQIVNDFQKGDIAEGYSVSREKKESFPLTVTSAQKNPTAFYLCASSGTSRSYEQYFGPGTRLTVT.